One sample yielded the 10 T cell receptor beta chains listed below, sequenced in a study of shared clonotypes between healthy human individuals. Sequenced by immunoSEQ multiplex PCR; TCRdb stores in-frame clones only, minus some. The table records roughly 530,000 clones, almost 97% of them present only once. The sample consisted of naive CD4+ T cells sorted from blood. Subset here: CD45RA+ positively selected. Every receptor here comes from a woman in her 30s in good health.

The rearrangement uses TRBV9 and TRBJ1-3; D remains unclear. V lost 3 bases and J 2 bases, leaving 12 bases between the germline ends. The CDR3 is made up of 15 amino acids. CDR1 SGDLS and CDR2 YYNGEE come from the germline V gene. The CDR3 bases are TGTGCCAGCAGCGCAGAGCCTGGGGCTGGAAACACCATATATTTT. Protein product: CASSAEPGAGNTIYF.

This chain connects TRBV6-4 to TRBJ2-7, with 9 bases identical to TRBD1. The V gene end was trimmed by 6 bases and the J gene end by 4 bases; junction bases not matched to a gene: 7. Germline V CDR1 and CDR2: MRHNA, SNTAGT. The CDR3 totals 14 residues. This CDR3 is CASSPRTGAYEQYF. CDR3 DNA: TGTGCCAGCAGCCCCCGGACAGGGGCGTACGAGCAGTACTTC.

The CDR3 bases are TGTGCCAGCAGCAAATGGACAGGGGGCCAGGGCACCGGGGAGCTGTTTTTT. Residues: CASSKWTGGQGTGELFF. The genes are TRBV11-2 and TRBJ2-2; 11 bases map to TRBD1. V lost 5 bases, J lost 4 bases, and 9 bases stayed unmatched. This CDR3 has 17 residues. The V gene's germline CDR1 is SGHAT and CDR2 FQNNGV.

This clone came up once. This chain links TRBV19 with TRBJ1-5, with 11 bases matching TRBD1. The CDR3 is made up of 18 amino acids. With 6 bases clipped from V and 4 bases from J, the junction kept 14 bases outside the gene matches. Germline V gives CDR1 LNHDA, CDR2 SQIVND (reference sequence). The DNA for the CDR3 is TGTGCCAGTAGCGCCCTGGGGGTCCGGGACAGGGGGAATCAGCCCCAGCATTTT. Translated, it gives CASSALGVRDRGNQPQHF.

V is TRBV29-1 and J is TRBJ1-6; D is unresolved. Looked up from germline, CDR1 is SQVTM and CDR2 is ANQGSEA. The CDR3 runs 13 residues. V lost 6 bases, J lost 3 bases, and 9 bases lay in between. The CDR3 reads CSVRTDYNSPLHF. The CDR3 DNA reads as TGCAGCGTGCGGACTGACTATAATTCACCCCTCCACTTT.

The rearrangement joins TRBV15 to TRBJ2-2; 7 bases agree with TRBD2. The CDR3 runs to 14 residues. V lost 5 bases, J lost 5 bases, and 5 bases stayed unmatched. Germline V gene data show CDR1 as LNHNV and CDR2 as YYDKDF (reference sequence). The CDR3 sequence: CATSLLRETGELFF. The CDR3, as DNA: TGTGCCACCAGCCTCCTGCGGGAGACCGGGGAGCTGTTTTTT.

This chain joins TRBV7-9 and TRBJ2-7, with D tentatively TRBD2 (6 bases). In germline, CDR1 is SEHNR, CDR2 FQNEAQ (reference sequence). There are 12 residues in the CDR3. Trimming left V 5 bases short and J 7 bases short, with 12 bases between. DNA of the CDR3: TGTGCCAGCAGCACGGCTAGCGATGAGCAGTACTTC. It yields the protein CASSTASDEQYF.

The chain has TRBV11-2 and TRBJ1-4; D remains ambiguous. Germline loops: CDR1 SGHAT, CDR2 FQNNGV. The CDR3 has 17 amino acids. V shed 5 bases and J shed 0 bases, with 16 bases lying between them. The CDR3 loop is CASSPGEGYATNEKLFF. The CDR3 DNA is TGTGCCAGCAGCCCCGGGGAGGGTTATGCAACTAATGAAAAACTGTTTTTT.

This chain links TRBV7-9 with TRBJ1-2, with 8 bases matching TRBD1. Germline V lookup: CDR1 SEHNR, CDR2 FQNEAQ (reference sequence). Trimming at V came to 2 bases and at J to 2 bases, leaving 1 base not matched to a gene. The CDR3 is 14 amino acids. The CDR3 DNA reads TGTGCCAGCAGCTTACAGGGGGCCAACTATGGCTACACCTTC. Translated: CASSLQGANYGYTF.

The chain uses TRBV6-5 and TRBJ2-7; D call uncertain. V lost 6 bases to trimming and J lost 3 bases, with 6 bases between them. The germline V gene has CDR1 MNHEY and CDR2 SVGAGI. There are 11 residues in the CDR3. The DNA of the CDR3 is TGTGCCAGCAGCCTAGTCTACGAGCAGTACTTC. It is translated as CASSLVYEQYF.